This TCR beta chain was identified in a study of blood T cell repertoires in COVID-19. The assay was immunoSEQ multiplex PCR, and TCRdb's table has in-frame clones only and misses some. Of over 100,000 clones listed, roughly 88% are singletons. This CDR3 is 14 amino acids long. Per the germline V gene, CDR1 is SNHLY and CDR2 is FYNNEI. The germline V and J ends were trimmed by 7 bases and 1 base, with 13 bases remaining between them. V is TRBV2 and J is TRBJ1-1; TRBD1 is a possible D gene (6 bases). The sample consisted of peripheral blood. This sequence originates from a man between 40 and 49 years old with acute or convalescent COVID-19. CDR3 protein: CASITGQQNTEAFF. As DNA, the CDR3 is TGTGCCAGCATTACGGGACAACAGAACACTGAAGCTTTCTTT.